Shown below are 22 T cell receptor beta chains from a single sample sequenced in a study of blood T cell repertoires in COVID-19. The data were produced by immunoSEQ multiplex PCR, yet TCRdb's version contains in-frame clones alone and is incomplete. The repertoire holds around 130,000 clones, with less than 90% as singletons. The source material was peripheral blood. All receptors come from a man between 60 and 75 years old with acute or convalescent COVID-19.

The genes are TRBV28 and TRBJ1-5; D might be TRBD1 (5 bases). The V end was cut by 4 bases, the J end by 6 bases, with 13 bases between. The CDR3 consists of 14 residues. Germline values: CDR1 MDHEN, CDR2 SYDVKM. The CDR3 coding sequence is TGTGCCAGCAGTTACCAACGCGGGACTCAGCCCCAGCATTTT. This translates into CASSYQRGTQPQHF. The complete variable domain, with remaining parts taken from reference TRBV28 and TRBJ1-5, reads DVKVTQSSRYLVKRTGEKVFLECVQDMDHENMFWYRQDPGLGLRLIYFSYDVKMKEKGDIPEGYSVSREKKERFSLILESASTNQTSMYLCASSYQRGTQPQHFGDGTRLSIL.

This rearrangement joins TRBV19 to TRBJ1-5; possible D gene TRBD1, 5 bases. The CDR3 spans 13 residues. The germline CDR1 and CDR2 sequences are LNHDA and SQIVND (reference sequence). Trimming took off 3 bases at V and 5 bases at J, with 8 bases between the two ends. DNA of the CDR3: TGTGCCAGTAGTATGAGACAGCATCAGCCCCAGCATTTT. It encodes CASSMRQHQPQHF.

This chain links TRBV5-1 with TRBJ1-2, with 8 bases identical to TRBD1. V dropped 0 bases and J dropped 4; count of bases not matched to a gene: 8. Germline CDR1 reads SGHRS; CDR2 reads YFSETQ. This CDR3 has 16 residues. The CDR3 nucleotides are TGCGCCAGCAGCTTGGAACCAGGGGGCTCGGGCTATGGCTACACCTTC. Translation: CASSLEPGGSGYGYTF.

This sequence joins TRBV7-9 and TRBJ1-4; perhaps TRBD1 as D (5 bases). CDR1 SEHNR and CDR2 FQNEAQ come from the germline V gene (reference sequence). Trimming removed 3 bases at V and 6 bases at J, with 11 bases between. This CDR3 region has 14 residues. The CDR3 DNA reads TGTGCCAGCAGCTTGGCAGGGTGGTATGAAAAACTGTTTTTT. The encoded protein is CASSLAGWYEKLFF.

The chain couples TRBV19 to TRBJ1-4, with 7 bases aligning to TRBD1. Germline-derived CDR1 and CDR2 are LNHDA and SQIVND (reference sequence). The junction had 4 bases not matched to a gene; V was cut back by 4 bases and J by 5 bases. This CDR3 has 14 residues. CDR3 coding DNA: TGTGCCAGTAGTAGGGGACAGTCAAATGAAAAACTGTTTTTT. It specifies CASSRGQSNEKLFF.

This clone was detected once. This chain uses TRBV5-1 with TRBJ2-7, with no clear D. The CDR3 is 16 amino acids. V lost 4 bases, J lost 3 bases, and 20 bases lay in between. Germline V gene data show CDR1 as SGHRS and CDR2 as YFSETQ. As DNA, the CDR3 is TGCGCCAGCAGCCCGGTGGTCGGTCAGGCGCTCTACGAGCAGTACTTC. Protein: CASSPVVGQALYEQYF.

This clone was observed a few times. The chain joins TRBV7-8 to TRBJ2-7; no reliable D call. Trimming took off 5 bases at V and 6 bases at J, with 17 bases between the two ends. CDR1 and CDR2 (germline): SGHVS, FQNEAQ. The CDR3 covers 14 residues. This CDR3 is CASSAPATLSEQYF. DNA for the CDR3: TGTGCCAGCAGCGCACCCGCTACCCTTAGCGAGCAGTACTTC.

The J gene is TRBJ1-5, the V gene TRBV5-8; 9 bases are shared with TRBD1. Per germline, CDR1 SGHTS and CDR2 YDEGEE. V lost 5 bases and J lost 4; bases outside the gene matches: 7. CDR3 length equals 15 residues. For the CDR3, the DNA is TGTGCCAGCAGTCGGGGGGACAGGGCGAATCAGCCCCAGCATTTT. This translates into CASSRGDRANQPQHF.

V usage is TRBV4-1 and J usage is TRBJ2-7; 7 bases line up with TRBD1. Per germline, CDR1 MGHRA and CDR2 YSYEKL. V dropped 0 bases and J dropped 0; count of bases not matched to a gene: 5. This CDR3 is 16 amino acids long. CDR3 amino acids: CASSQDLWDSSYEQYF. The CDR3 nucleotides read TGCGCCAGCAGCCAAGATCTTTGGGACAGCTCCTACGAGCAGTACTTC.

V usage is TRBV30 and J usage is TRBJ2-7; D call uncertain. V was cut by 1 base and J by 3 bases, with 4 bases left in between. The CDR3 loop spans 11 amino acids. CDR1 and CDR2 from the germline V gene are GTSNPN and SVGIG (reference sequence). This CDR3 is CAWSDYYEQYF. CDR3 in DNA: TGTGCCTGGAGTGACTACTACGAGCAGTACTTC.

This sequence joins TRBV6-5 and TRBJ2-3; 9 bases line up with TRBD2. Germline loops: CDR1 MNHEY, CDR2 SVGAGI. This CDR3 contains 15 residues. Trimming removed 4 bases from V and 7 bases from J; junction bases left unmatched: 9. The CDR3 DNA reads TGTGCCAGCAGTTCTCCAGTTAGCGGGGGCAATACGCAGTATTTT. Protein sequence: CASSSPVSGGNTQYF.

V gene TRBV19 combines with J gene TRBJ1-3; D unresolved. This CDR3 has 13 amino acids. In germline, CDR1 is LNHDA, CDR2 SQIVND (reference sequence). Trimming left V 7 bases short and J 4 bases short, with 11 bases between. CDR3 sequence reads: CASTGKNGNTIYF. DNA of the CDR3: TGTGCCAGTACCGGGAAAAACGGAAACACCATATATTTT.

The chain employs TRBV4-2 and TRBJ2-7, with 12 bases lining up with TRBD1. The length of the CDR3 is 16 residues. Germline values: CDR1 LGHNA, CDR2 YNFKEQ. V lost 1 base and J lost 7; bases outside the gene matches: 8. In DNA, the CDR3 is TGTGCCAGCAGCCAAGTGACGGGACAGGGGGCGAAGGAGCAGTACTTC. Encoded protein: CASSQVTGQGAKEQYF.

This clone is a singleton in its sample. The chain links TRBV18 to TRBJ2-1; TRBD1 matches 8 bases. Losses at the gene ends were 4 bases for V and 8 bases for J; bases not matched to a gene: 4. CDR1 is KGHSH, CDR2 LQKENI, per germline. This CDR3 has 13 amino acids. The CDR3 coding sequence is TGTGCCAGCTCACTGCAACAGGGGGATGAGCAGTTCTTC. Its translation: CASSLQQGDEQFF.

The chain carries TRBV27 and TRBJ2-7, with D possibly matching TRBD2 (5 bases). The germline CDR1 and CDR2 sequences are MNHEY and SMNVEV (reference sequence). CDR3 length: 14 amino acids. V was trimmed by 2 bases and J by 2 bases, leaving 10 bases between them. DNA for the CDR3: TGTGCCAGCAGTTTAACCGGGGTAGCCTACGAGCAGTACTTC. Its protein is CASSLTGVAYEQYF.

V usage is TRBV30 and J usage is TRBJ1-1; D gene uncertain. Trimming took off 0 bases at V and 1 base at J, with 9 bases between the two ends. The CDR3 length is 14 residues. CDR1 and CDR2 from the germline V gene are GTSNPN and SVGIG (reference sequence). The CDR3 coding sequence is TGTGCCTGGAGTGTAAAACTACGGAACACTGAAGCTTTCTTT. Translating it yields CAWSVKLRNTEAFF.

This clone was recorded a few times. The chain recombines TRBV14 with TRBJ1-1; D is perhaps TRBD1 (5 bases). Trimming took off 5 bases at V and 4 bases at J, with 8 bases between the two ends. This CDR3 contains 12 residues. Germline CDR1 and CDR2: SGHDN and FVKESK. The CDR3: CASSAGGTEAFF. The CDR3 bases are TGTGCCAGCAGCGCGGGGGGCACTGAAGCTTTCTTT.

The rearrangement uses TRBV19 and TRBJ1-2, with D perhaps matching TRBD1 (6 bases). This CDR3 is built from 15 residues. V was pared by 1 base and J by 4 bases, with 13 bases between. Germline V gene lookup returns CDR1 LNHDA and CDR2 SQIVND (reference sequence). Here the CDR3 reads CASSIVGGRVYGYTF. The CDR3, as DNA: TGTGCCAGTAGTATAGTCGGGGGGCGCGTCTATGGCTACACCTTC.

The CDR3 is CASSSPWGAGMNTEAFF. The CDR3 nucleotides are TGTGCCAGCAGCTCCCCATGGGGCGCGGGGATGAACACTGAAGCTTTCTTT. The gene calls are TRBV7-2 and TRBJ1-1; D may be TRBD1 (5 bases). This CDR3 has 17 amino acids. V shed 4 bases and J shed 0 bases, with 18 bases lying between them. CDR1 is SGHTA, CDR2 FQGNSA, per germline.

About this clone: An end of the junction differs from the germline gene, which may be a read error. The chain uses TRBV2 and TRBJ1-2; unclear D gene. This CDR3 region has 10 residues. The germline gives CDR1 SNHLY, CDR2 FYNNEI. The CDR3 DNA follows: TGTGCCAGCAGAGAAGTAGGCTACACCTTC. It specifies CASREVGYTF. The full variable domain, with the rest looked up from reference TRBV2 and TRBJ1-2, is EPEVTQTPSHQVTQMGQEVILRCVPISNHLYFYWYRQILGQKVEFLVSFYNNEISEKSEIFDDQFSVERPDGSNFTLKIRSTKLEDSAMYFCASREVGYTFGSGTRLTVV.

CDR3 in amino acids: CASSSTGASQETQYF. The CDR3 nucleotides read TGTGCCAGCAGCTCTACAGGGGCGTCACAAGAGACCCAGTACTTC. The chain is built from TRBV7-2 and TRBJ2-5; TRBD1 matches 7 bases. This CDR3 contains 15 residues. CDR1 is SGHTA, CDR2 FQGNSA, per germline. The V and J ends lost 4 bases and 2 bases, in that order; junction bases with no gene match: 7.

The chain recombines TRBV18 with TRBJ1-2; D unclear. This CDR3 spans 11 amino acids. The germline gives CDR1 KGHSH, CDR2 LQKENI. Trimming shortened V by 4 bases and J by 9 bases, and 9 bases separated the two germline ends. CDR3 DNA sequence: TGTGCCAGCTCACGCGAATCCCGCTACACCTTC. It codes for CASSRESRYTF.